This T cell receptor beta chain was found in a study of shared clonotypes between healthy human individuals. Whole-study findings and limits: Non-shared clonotypes showed lower generation probabilities than clonotypes common to all four donors.

V shed 2 bases and J shed 5 bases, with 14 bases lying between them. CDR1 is SGHDT, CDR2 YYEEEE, per germline. There are 16 residues in the CDR3. Measured with immunoSEQ multiplex PCR; TCRdb has only the in-frame clones, and not every one. The data show some 2,400,000 clones, nearly 97% seen once. Points on this clone: Its matching antigen is unknown.

Material: naive CD4+ T cells sorted from blood. Specified subset: CD45RA+ positively selected. The chain combines TRBV5-6 with TRBJ1-6, with D maybe TRBD1 (5 bases). The clonotype comes from a man aged 18 to 30 in good health. The CDR3 here is CASSLSGEGHNSPLHF. The CDR3 nucleotides read TGTGCCAGCAGCTTATCGGGGGAAGGGCATAATTCACCCCTCCACTTT.